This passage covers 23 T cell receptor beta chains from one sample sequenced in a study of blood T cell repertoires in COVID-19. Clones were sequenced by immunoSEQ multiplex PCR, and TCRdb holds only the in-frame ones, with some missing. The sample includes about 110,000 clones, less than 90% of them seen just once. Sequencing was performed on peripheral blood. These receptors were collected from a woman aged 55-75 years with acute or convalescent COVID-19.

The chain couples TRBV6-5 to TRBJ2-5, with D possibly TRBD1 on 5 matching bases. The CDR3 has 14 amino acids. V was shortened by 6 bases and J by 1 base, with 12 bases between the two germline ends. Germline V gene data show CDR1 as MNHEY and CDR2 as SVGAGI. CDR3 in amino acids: CASSLTVFQETQYF. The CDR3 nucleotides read TGTGCCAGCAGCCTGACAGTCTTCCAAGAGACCCAGTACTTC.

The CDR3 sequence: CASSDAPTQYEQYF. The CDR3 nucleotides are TGTGCCAGCAGTGATGCCCCTACTCAATACGAGCAGTACTTC. The rearrangement links TRBV25-1 to TRBJ2-7, with unresolved D. From germline, CDR1 is MGHDK and CDR2 SYGVNS. The CDR3 loop spans 14 amino acids. With 3 bases removed from V and 4 bases from J, the gap between germline ends came to 13 bases.

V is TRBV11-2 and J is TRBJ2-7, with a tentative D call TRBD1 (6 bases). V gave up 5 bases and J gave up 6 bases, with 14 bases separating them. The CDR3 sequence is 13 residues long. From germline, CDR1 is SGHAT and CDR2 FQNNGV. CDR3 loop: CASSGGVGGEQYF. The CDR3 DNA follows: TGTGCCAGCAGCGGGGGCGTCGGTGGCGAGCAGTACTTC.

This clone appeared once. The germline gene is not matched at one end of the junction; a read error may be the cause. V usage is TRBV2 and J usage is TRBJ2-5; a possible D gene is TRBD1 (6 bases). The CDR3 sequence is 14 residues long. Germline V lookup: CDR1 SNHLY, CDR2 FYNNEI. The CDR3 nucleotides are TGTGCCGGCAGTGAAAACAGGGACCAAGAGACCCAGTACTTC. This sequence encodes CAGSENRDQETQYF.

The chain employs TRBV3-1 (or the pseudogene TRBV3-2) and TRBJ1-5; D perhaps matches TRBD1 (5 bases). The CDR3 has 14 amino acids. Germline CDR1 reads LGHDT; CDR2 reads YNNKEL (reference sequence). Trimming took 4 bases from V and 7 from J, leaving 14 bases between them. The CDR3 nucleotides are TGTGCCAGCAGCCTGGGGGGTTCAGGCCAGCCCCAGCATTTT. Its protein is CASSLGGSGQPQHF.

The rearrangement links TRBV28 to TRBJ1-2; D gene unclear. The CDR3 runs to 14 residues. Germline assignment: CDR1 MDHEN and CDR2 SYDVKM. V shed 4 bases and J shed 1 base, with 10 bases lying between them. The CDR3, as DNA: TGTGCCAGCAGTTCTCTGTATCTTAACTATGGCTACACCTTC. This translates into CASSSLYLNYGYTF.

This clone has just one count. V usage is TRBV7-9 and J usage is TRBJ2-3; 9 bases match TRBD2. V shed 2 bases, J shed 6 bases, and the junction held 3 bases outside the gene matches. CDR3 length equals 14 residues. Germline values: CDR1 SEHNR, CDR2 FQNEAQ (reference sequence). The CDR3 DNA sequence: TGTGCCAGCAGCTTACTAGCGGGAATGGATACGCAGTATTTT. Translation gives CASSLLAGMDTQYF.

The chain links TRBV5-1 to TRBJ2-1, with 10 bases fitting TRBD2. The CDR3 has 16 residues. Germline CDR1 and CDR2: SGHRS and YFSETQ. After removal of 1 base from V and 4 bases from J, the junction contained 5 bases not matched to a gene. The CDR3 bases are TGCGCCAGCAGCTTGATTCCTAGCGGGGGATACAATGAGCAGTTCTTC. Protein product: CASSLIPSGGYNEQFF.

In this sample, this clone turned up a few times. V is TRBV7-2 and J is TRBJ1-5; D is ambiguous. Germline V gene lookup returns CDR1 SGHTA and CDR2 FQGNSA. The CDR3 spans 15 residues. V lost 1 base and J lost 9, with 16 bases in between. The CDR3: CASSLGSGGGPPQHF. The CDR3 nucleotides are TGTGCCAGCAGCTTAGGGAGCGGAGGAGGGCCGCCCCAGCATTTT.

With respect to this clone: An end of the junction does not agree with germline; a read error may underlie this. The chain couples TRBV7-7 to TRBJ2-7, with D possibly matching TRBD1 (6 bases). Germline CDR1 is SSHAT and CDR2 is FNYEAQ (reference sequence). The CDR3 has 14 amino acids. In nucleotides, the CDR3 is TGTGCTAGCAGCTTAGCGCAGGGGTACCACGAGCAGTACTTC. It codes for CASSLAQGYHEQYF.

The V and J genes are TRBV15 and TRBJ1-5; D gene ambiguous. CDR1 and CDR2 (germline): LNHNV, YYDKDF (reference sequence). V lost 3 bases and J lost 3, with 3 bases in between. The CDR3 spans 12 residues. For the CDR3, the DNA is TGTGCCACCAGCAGGGCCAATCAGCCCCAGCATTTT. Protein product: CATSRANQPQHF.

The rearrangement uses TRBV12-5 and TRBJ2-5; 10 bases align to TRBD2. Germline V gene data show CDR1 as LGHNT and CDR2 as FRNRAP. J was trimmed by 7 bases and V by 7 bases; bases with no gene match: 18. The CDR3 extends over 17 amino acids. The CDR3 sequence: CASVGVGTSATTGTQYF. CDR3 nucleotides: TGTGCTAGTGTGGGGGTTGGGACTAGCGCCACAACCGGGACCCAGTACTTC.

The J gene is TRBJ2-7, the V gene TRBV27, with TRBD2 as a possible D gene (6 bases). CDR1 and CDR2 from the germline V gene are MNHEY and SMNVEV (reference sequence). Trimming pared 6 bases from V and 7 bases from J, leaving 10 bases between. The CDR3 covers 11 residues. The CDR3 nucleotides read TGTGCCAGCAGGACCGGGACTGAGCAGTACTTC. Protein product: CASRTGTEQYF.

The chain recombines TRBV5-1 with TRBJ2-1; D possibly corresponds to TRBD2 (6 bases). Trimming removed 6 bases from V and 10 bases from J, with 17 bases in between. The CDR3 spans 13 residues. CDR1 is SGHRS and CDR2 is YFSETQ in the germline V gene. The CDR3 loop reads CASTQVWRGEQFF. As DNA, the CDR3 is TGCGCCAGCACTCAGGTCTGGCGGGGAGAGCAGTTCTTC.

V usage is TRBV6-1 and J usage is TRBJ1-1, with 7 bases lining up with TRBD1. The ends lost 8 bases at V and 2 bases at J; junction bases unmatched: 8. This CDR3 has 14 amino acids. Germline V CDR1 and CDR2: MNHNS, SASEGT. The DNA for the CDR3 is TGTGCCAGCTTCCCGAACAGGGGAAACACTGAAGCTTTCTTT. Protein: CASFPNRGNTEAFF.

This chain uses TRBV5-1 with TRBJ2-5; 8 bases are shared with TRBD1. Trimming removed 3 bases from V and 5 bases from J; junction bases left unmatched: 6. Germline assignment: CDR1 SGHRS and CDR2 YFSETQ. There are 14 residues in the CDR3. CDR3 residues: CASSSPDRGETQYF. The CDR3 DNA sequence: TGCGCCAGCAGCTCGCCAGACAGGGGCGAGACCCAGTACTTC.

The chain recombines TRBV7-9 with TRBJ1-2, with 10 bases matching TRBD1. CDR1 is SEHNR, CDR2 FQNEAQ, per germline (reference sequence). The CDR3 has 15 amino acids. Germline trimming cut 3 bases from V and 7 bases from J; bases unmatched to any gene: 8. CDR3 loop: CASSFLQTGGGGYTF. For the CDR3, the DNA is TGTGCCAGCAGCTTCCTTCAGACAGGGGGCGGTGGCTACACCTTC.

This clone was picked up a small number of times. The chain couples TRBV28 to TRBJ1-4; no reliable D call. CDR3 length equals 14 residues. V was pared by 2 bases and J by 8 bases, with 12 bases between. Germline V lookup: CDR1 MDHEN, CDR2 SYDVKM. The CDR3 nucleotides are TGTGCCAGCAGTTTACGGGATGTCGGGGAAAAACTGTTTTTT. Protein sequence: CASSLRDVGEKLFF.

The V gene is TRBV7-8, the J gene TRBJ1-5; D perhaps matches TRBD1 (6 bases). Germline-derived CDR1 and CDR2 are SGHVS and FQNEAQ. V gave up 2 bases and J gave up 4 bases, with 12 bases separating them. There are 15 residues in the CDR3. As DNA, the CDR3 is TGTGCCAGCAGCTTACTAGGGGGAGAGAATCAGCCCCAGCATTTT. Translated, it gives CASSLLGGENQPQHF. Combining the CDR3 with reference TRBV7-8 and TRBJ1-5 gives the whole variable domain GAGVSQSPRYKVAKRGQDVALRCDPISGHVSLFWYQQALGQGPEFLTYFQNEAQLDKSGLPSDRFFAERPEGSVSTLKIQRTQQEDSAVYLCASSLLGGENQPQHFGDGTRLSIL.

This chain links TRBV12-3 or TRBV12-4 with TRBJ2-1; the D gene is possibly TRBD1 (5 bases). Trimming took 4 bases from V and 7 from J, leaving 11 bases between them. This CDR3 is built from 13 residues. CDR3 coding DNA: TGTGCCAGCAGTTCAAACCAGGGTAATGAGCAGTTCTTC. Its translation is CASSSNQGNEQFF.

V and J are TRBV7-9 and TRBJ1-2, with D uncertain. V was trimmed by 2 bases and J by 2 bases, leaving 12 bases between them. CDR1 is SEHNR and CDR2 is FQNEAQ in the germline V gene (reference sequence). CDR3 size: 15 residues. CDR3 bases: TGTGCCAGCAGCTTACGCGGTGGCACCAACTATGGCTACACCTTC. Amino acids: CASSLRGGTNYGYTF.

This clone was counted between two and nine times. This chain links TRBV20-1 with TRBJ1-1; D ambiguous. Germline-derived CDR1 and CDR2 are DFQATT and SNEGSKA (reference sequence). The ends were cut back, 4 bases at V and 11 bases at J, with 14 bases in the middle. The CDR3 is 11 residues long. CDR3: CSAKKTPEAFF. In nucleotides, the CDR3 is TGCAGTGCTAAAAAGACCCCGGAGGCTTTCTTT.

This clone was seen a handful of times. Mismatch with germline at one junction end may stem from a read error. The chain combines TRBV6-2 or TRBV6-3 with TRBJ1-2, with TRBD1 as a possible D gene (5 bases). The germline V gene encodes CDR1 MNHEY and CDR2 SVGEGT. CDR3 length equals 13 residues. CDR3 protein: CASTYGGVDGYTF. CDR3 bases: TGTGCCAGCACTTACGGGGGGGTCGATGGCTACACCTTC.